These 22 T cell receptor beta chains originate from one sample sequenced in a study of PD-1 blockade in classical Hodgkin lymphoma. Data came from immunoSEQ multiplex PCR; TCRdb stores just in-frame clones and leaves some out. This table has 25,000 to 30,000 clones, around 84% appearing once. Relapse after autologous stem cell transplantation occurred in every patient, and brentuximab vedotin exposure varied. The starting material was peripheral blood mononuclear cells (PBMCs), obtained before the second cycle of nivolumab. The receptors shown here come from a human donor with classical Hodgkin lymphoma.

This clone was seen a handful of times. The chain couples TRBV7-2 to TRBJ1-2; 7 positions match TRBD1. Per the germline V gene, CDR1 is SGHTA and CDR2 is FQGNSA. Losses at the gene ends were 1 base for V and 3 bases for J; bases not matched to a gene: 8. CDR3 length: 16 amino acids. CDR3 region: CASSLVGGGGDYGYTF. CDR3 DNA: TGTGCCAGCAGCTTAGTTGGTGGAGGGGGCGACTATGGCTACACCTTC.

CDR3: CASSEEGRGGGYTF. CDR3 sequence (DNA): TGCGCCAGCAGTGAGGAGGGGCGTGGGGGTGGCTACACCTTC. V gene TRBV10-2 combines with J gene TRBJ1-2; weak D call: TRBD1 (5 bases). Germline CDR1 and CDR2: WSHSY and SAAADI. This CDR3 contains 14 residues. Trimming removed 2 bases at V and 7 bases at J, with 14 bases between.

The chain uses TRBV6-5 and TRBJ2-3; D perhaps matches TRBD1 (6 bases). The CDR3 contains 14 residues. V was cut by 10 bases and J by 1 base, with 15 bases left in between. Germline CDR1 MNHEY, CDR2 SVGAGI. The CDR3 DNA follows: TGTGCCACCAAACCAGGGGTTGGCACAGATACGCAGTATTTT. Its translation: CATKPGVGTDTQYF.

The genes are TRBV25-1 and TRBJ1-6, with 7 bases that match TRBD1. V dropped 4 bases and J dropped 7; count of bases not matched to a gene: 10. Germline V CDR1 and CDR2: MGHDK, SYGVNS. CDR3 length: 16 residues. This chain's CDR3 is CASSGGTALGNSPLHF. The CDR3 DNA is TGTGCCAGCAGTGGGGGGACAGCTCTAGGGAATTCACCCCTCCACTTT.

The chain employs TRBV25-1 and TRBJ2-4; D unresolved. The CDR3 is made up of 14 amino acids. The V end lost 4 bases, the J end lost 3 bases, and 10 bases lay between the germline ends. Germline CDR1 and CDR2: MGHDK and SYGVNS. CDR3 in amino acids: CASSGSEDKNIQYF. Here the CDR3 DNA reads TGTGCCAGCAGTGGGAGTGAAGACAAAAACATTCAGTACTTC.

This clone was counted a single time. DNA of the CDR3: TGTGCCAGCAGCTCCACGGGACAGGGGACCCACGAGCAGTACTTC. Amino acid sequence: CASSSTGQGTHEQYF. This chain uses TRBV7-9 with TRBJ2-7; 10 bases are a match to TRBD1. This CDR3 contains 15 residues. V shed 4 bases, J shed 5 bases, and the junction held 8 bases outside the gene matches. Germline V CDR1 and CDR2: SEHNR, FQNEAQ (reference sequence). The full variable domain, rest sourced from reference TRBV7-9 and TRBJ2-7, is DTGVSQNPRHKITKRGQNVTFRCDPISEHNRLYWYRQTLGQGPEFLTYFQNEAQLEKSRLLSDRFSAERPKGSFSTLEIQRTEQGDSAMYLCASSSTGQGTHEQYFGPGTRLTVT.

The V gene is TRBV2, the J gene TRBJ2-1; D not certain. The V end lost 4 bases, the J end lost 9 bases, and 13 bases lay between the germline ends. Germline V gives CDR1 SNHLY, CDR2 FYNNEI. The CDR3 runs to 13 residues. Written as DNA, the CDR3 is TGTGCCAGCAGTGTTAATTGGGGTAGTGAGCAGTTCTTC. Translated: CASSVNWGSEQFF.

In regard to this clone: The junction does not match germline at one end; this may be a read error. The chain uses TRBV5-4 and TRBJ2-5; D may be TRBD2 (5 bases). The germline CDR1 and CDR2 sequences are SGHNT and YYREEE (reference sequence). This CDR3 contains 14 residues. CDR3 region: CASSFGDNQGTQYF. In DNA form, the CDR3 reads TGTGCCAGCAGCTTCGGGGATAACCAAGGGACCCAGTACTTC.

The rearrangement uses TRBV18 and TRBJ2-3; 8 bases are a match to TRBD1. The germline V gene has CDR1 KGHSH and CDR2 LQKENI. The J segment lost 4 bases and the V segment lost 6 bases, leaving 6 bases of the junction unmatched. The CDR3 has 14 residues. The CDR3 DNA reads as TGTGCCAGCTCCTCGACAGGGGAGGCAGATACGCAGTATTTT. This encodes CASSSTGEADTQYF. The full variable domain, with the rest looked up from reference TRBV18 and TRBJ2-3, is NAGVMQNPRHLVRRRGQEARLRCSPMKGHSHVYWYRQLPEEGLKFMVYLQKENIIDESGMPKERFSAEFPKEGPSILRIQQVVRGDSAAYFCASSSTGEADTQYFGPGTRLTVL.

J is TRBJ1-1 and V is TRBV7-2; 8 nucleotides match TRBD1. The junction had 8 bases not matched to a gene; V was cut back by 5 bases and J by 3 bases. The CDR3 is 15 residues long. The germline CDR1 and CDR2 sequences are SGHTA and FQGNSA. CDR3 in DNA: TGTGCCAGCAGCCCGGACAGGGTGGTTTACACTGAAGCTTTCTTT. It is translated as CASSPDRVVYTEAFF.

Comment on this clone: One end of the junction is discordant with germline, which a read error may explain. V is TRBV7-7 and J is TRBJ2-5; possibly TRBD2 for D (7 bases). Germline assignment: CDR1 SSHAT and CDR2 FNYEAQ (reference sequence). The CDR3 totals 15 residues. The CDR3 spells CASSEGGTDAETQYF. For the CDR3, the DNA is TGTGCTAGCAGCGAGGGGGGGACGGATGCGGAGACCCAGTACTTC.

This clone was seen only a few times. The chain links TRBV14 to TRBJ2-5; D may be TRBD1 or TRBD2 (5 bases each). The germline gives CDR1 SGHDN, CDR2 FVKESK. V gave up 4 bases and J gave up 9 bases, with 12 bases separating them. This CDR3 is built from 12 residues. CDR3 bases: TGTGCCAGCAGCCGGGACGGCCTGGCCCAGTACTTC. Protein: CASSRDGLAQYF.

This chain links TRBV7-2 with TRBJ1-5; D not resolved. This CDR3 comprises 14 residues. CDR1 is SGHTA, CDR2 FQGNSA, per germline. V lost 1 base and J lost 2, with 6 bases in between. This chain's CDR3 is CASSLDWGNQPQHF. The DNA of the CDR3 is TGTGCCAGCAGCTTAGATTGGGGCAATCAGCCCCAGCATTTT.

With respect to this clone: Other DNA sequences in this specimen translate into the identical CDR3. The rearrangement uses TRBV7-9 and TRBJ1-2; D unclear. The CDR3 sequence is 12 residues long. V was pared by 3 bases and J by 1 base, with 3 bases between. Germline V gene data show CDR1 as SEHNR and CDR2 as FQNEAQ (reference sequence). Here the CDR3 DNA reads TGTGCCAGCAGCTTGTATAACTATGGCTACACCTTC. It yields the protein CASSLYNYGYTF.

The chain couples TRBV7-7 to TRBJ1-1, with 7 bases fitting TRBD1. Germline V gene data show CDR1 as SSHAT and CDR2 as FNYEAQ (reference sequence). The V and J ends lost 5 bases and 2 bases, in that order; junction bases with no gene match: 2. This CDR3 region has 13 residues. CDR3 region: CASSRDSNTEAFF. In DNA, the CDR3 is TGTGCCAGCAGCAGGGACAGCAACACTGAAGCTTTCTTT.

The rearrangement joins TRBV5-6 to TRBJ1-6; D gene ambiguous. Deletions cut 5 bases from V and 4 bases from J, with 7 bases between. The CDR3 loop spans 13 amino acids. Germline V gives CDR1 SGHDT, CDR2 YYEEEE. The CDR3 DNA follows: TGTGCCAGCAGGGGGTTTTATAATTCACCCCTCCACTTT. It specifies CASRGFYNSPLHF.

The chain combines TRBV7-2 with TRBJ1-6; D might be TRBD1 (5 bases). V lost 5 bases and J 6 bases, leaving 14 bases between the germline ends. In germline, CDR1 is SGHTA, CDR2 FQGNSA. The CDR3 contains 15 residues. As DNA, the CDR3 is TGTGCCAGCAGCCCGGGACGGGGATTTAATTCACCCCTCCACTTT. This gives the protein CASSPGRGFNSPLHF.

This chain links TRBV6-4 with TRBJ2-1, with 8 bases matching TRBD2. CDR3 length equals 17 residues. From germline, CDR1 is MRHNA and CDR2 SNTAGT. The junction had 14 bases not matched to a gene; V was cut back by 3 bases and J by 7 bases. CDR3 loop: CASSETSGSFSMNEQFF. The CDR3 DNA sequence: TGTGCCAGCAGTGAAACTAGCGGCTCTTTTAGCATGAATGAGCAGTTCTTC.

Regarding this clone: This clone may be a read error of a much larger clone one base away. Within the sample, other DNA sequences also encode this same CDR3. The chain couples TRBV19 to TRBJ2-2; D is unresolved. Germline V gene lookup returns CDR1 LNHDA and CDR2 SQIVND (reference sequence). The V end was cut by 6 bases, the J end by 0 bases, with 5 bases between. This CDR3 has 13 amino acids. The CDR3, as DNA: TGTGCCAGTAGGGGTCCGAACACCGGGGAGCTGTTTTTT. Its protein product is CASRGPNTGELFF.

V usage is TRBV5-1 and J usage is TRBJ2-7, with D possibly TRBD2 on 6 matching bases. V was trimmed by 0 bases and J by 4 bases, leaving 14 bases between them. The CDR3 is 15 amino acids. CDR1 is SGHRS and CDR2 is YFSETQ in the germline V gene. The CDR3 DNA reads as TGCGCCAGCAGCTTGGGGCAGCCAGGGAGGTACGAGCAGTACTTC. It specifies CASSLGQPGRYEQYF.

The chain carries TRBV6-6 and TRBJ1-2, with D hard to call. The CDR3 consists of 15 residues. V dropped 7 bases and J dropped 3 bases, with 18 bases sitting between them. CDR1 MNHNY and CDR2 SVGAGI come from the germline V gene (reference sequence). Written as DNA, the CDR3 is TGTGCCAGCACTACCCAAGGACTCCGCCACTATGGCTACACCTTC. Amino acid sequence: CASTTQGLRHYGYTF.

Only one count was recorded for this clone. The chain joins TRBV19 to TRBJ2-3; D gene ambiguous. Germline CDR1 reads LNHDA; CDR2 reads SQIVND (reference sequence). Trimming removed 11 bases at V and 1 base at J, with 13 bases between. This CDR3 comprises 13 residues. CDR3 sequence (DNA): TGTGCCTCTAGGGTTCAGGGCACAGATACGCAGTATTTT. It specifies CASRVQGTDTQYF.